The 20 T cell receptor beta chains given below trace back to one sample, sequenced in a study of T cells after yellow fever vaccination. In TCRdb, the 5' RACE reads were re-called with MiXCR into one record per CDR3 protein. The data contain 500,000 to 650,000 distinct CDR3 sequences, less than 20% of them singletons. The material was PBMCs, obtained about 5 days after the first yellow fever vaccination. Source of these receptors: a man younger than 35 who received the YFV17D yellow fever vaccine.

A few counts support this clonotype. V gene TRBV4-3 combines with J gene TRBJ1-1, with D uncertain. From germline, CDR1 is LGHNA and CDR2 YSLEER. The CDR3 is made up of 15 amino acids. V was pared by 4 bases and J by 1 base, with 13 bases between. DNA for the CDR3: TGCGCCAGCAGCCTTGCGACTGGACCGAACACTGAAGCTTTCTTT. Protein: CASSLATGPNTEAFF.

This clonotype occurred a few times. The V call is TRBV5-1, the J call TRBJ2-3; D gene ambiguous. The CDR3 spans 14 residues. CDR1 and CDR2 from the germline V gene are SGHRS and YFSETQ. Trimming cost V 0 bases and J 3 bases, with 8 bases left between them. CDR3 sequence (DNA): TGCGCCAGCAGCTTGGAGGGATTAACAGATACGCAGTATTTT. Its protein is CASSLEGLTDTQYF.

This clonotype has more than one count but fewer than ten. V is TRBV12-3 or TRBV12-4 and J is TRBJ1-4; D ambiguous. This CDR3 is built from 12 residues. V lost 6 bases to trimming and J lost 6 bases, with 8 bases between them. CDR3 residues: CASSSTYEKLFF. CDR3 sequence (DNA): TGTGCCAGCAGCTCGACATATGAAAAACTGTTTTTT.

V usage is TRBV4-1 and J usage is TRBJ2-7; TRBD2 aligns across 14 bases. This CDR3 has 17 amino acids. V shed 8 bases and J 2 bases; nucleotides not matched to a gene: 11. Per germline, CDR1 MGHRA and CDR2 YSYEKL. The CDR3 coding sequence is TGCGCCAGCTCACGTACCGGGACTAGCGGGGGCCCCTACGAGCAGTACTTC. It translates to CASSRTGTSGGPYEQYF.

CDR3 sequence (DNA): TGTGCCACCAGCAGCCGGCGGCAGGGAGGCACTGAAGCTTTCTTT. Residues: CATSSRRQGGTEAFF. V usage is TRBV15 and J usage is TRBJ1-1, with D possibly matching TRBD1 (5 bases). Trimming left V 3 bases short and J 4 bases short, with 15 bases between. The CDR3 has 15 residues. CDR1 and CDR2 from the germline V gene are LNHNV and YYDKDF (reference sequence). The variable domain in full, with the rest retrieved from reference TRBV15 and TRBJ1-1, is DAMVIQNPRYQVTQFGKPVTLSCSQTLNHNVMYWYQQKSSQAPKLLFHYYDKDFNNEADTPDNFQSRRPNTSFCFLDIRSPGLGDTAMYLCATSSRRQGGTEAFFGQGTRLTVV.

In this sample, this clonotype turned up a few times. This chain connects TRBV4-1 to TRBJ2-5; D is ambiguous. V lost 1 base and J 4 bases, leaving 13 bases between the germline ends. This CDR3 has 15 residues. Germline V gene data show CDR1 as MGHRA and CDR2 as YSYEKL. The CDR3 here is CASSQGLVVGETQYF. CDR3 bases: TGCGCCAGCAGCCAAGGCTTGGTGGTTGGAGAGACCCAGTACTTC.

This clonotype was picked up a small number of times. The chain recombines TRBV30 with TRBJ2-1; D might be TRBD1 or TRBD2, each matching 5 bases. Trimming pared 5 bases from V and 4 bases from J, leaving 12 bases between. In germline, CDR1 is GTSNPN, CDR2 SVGIG (reference sequence). The CDR3 covers 13 residues. CDR3 sequence (DNA): TGTGCCTGGGCTCCCGGGACGTACAATGAGCAGTTCTTC. This sequence encodes CAWAPGTYNEQFF.

This clonotype was picked up a small number of times. The genes are TRBV7-3 and TRBJ2-2, with D perhaps TRBD1 (6 bases). Trimming cost V 3 bases and J 0 bases, with 11 bases left between them. The length of the CDR3 is 16 residues. CDR1 and CDR2 (germline): SGHTA, FQGTGA. DNA for the CDR3: TGTGCCAGCAGCTTGACAGGCATAGCGAACACCGGGGAGCTGTTTTTT. Translation gives CASSLTGIANTGELFF.

The chain uses TRBV29-1 and TRBJ1-3; D remains unclear. Per germline, CDR1 SQVTM and CDR2 ANQGSEA. Trimming cost V 1 base and J 5 bases, with 9 bases left between them. The CDR3 spans 13 residues. CDR3 amino acids: CSVEGPERNTIYF. The CDR3 DNA reads TGCAGCGTTGAAGGTCCAGAGAGAAACACCATATATTTT. Drawing the rest from reference TRBV29-1 and TRBJ1-3, the complete variable domain is SAVISQKPSRDICQRGTSLTIQCQVDSQVTMMFWYRQQPGQSLTLIATANQGSEATYESGFVIDKFPISRPNLTFSTLTVSNMSPEDSSIYLCSVEGPERNTIYFGEGSWLTVV.

This clonotype has just a few counts. The CDR3 loop reads CSAETLVGHEQFF. DNA for the CDR3: TGCAGTGCCGAAACTCTAGTTGGCCATGAGCAGTTCTTC. This chain uses TRBV20-1 with TRBJ2-1, with unresolved D. Germline CDR1 DFQATT, CDR2 SNEGSKA (reference sequence). The CDR3 is made up of 13 amino acids. Trimming cost V 6 bases and J 8 bases, with 17 bases left between them.

The chain joins TRBV10-3 to TRBJ1-6; 8 bases agree with TRBD1. The trim removed 6 bases at V and 4 bases at J, leaving 5 bases unmatched. The CDR3 spans 15 residues. CDR1 ENHRY and CDR2 SYGVKD come from the germline V gene. CDR3 region: CAISAGTGYNSPLHF. DNA of the CDR3: TGTGCCATCAGCGCCGGGACAGGTTATAATTCACCCCTCCACTTT.

J is TRBJ1-4 and V is TRBV20-1; D perhaps matches TRBD1 (5 bases). This CDR3 has 13 residues. Germline-derived CDR1 and CDR2 are DFQATT and SNEGSKA (reference sequence). The V end lost 1 base, the J end lost 2 bases, and 5 bases lay between the germline ends. The CDR3 DNA follows: TGCAGTGCTAGAGCAGGGACTAATGAAAAACTGTTTTTT. Protein product: CSARAGTNEKLFF.

This clonotype was seen a few times. This rearrangement joins TRBV20-1 to TRBJ2-1; D is perhaps TRBD2 (5 bases). V was trimmed by 1 base and J by 4 bases, leaving 14 bases between them. Germline CDR1 is DFQATT and CDR2 is SNEGSKA (reference sequence). This CDR3 has 15 residues. CDR3 region: CSARAESGFYNEQFF. The CDR3 DNA reads as TGCAGTGCTAGAGCGGAATCGGGGTTTTACAATGAGCAGTTCTTC.

This clonotype was seen more than once but under ten times. The rearrangement uses TRBV28 and TRBJ2-2, with TRBD2 matching 8 bases. Trimming took 4 bases from V and 5 from J; bases not matched to a gene: 9. This CDR3 is 16 amino acids long. Germline assignment: CDR1 MDHEN and CDR2 SYDVKM. The CDR3 reads CASSSAGTRKTGELFF. The CDR3 DNA reads as TGTGCCAGCAGTTCGGCCGGGACTAGGAAAACCGGGGAGCTGTTTTTT.

V gene TRBV7-2 combines with J gene TRBJ1-2, with 9 bases lining up with TRBD1. CDR1 is SGHTA and CDR2 is FQGNSA in the germline V gene. This CDR3 region has 16 residues. Losses at the gene ends were 3 bases for V and 0 bases for J; bases not matched to a gene: 5. The CDR3 region is CASSLTGGEANYGYTF. For the CDR3, the DNA is TGTGCCAGCAGCTTGACAGGGGGAGAGGCTAACTATGGCTACACCTTC.

This clonotype showed up just a few times. V gene TRBV27 combines with J gene TRBJ2-7, with 9 positions matching TRBD1. The germline V gene has CDR1 MNHEY and CDR2 SMNVEV (reference sequence). V shed 4 bases, J shed 0 bases, and the junction held 4 bases outside the gene matches. This CDR3 has 15 amino acids. The CDR3: CASSSTGGLSYEQYF. The CDR3 DNA reads as TGTGCCAGCAGTTCAACAGGGGGCCTCTCCTACGAGCAGTACTTC.

This clonotype was seen more than once but under ten times. This chain joins TRBV4-1 and TRBJ2-6; unclear D gene. V was pared by 3 bases and J by 0 bases, with 6 bases between. Germline V gene lookup returns CDR1 MGHRA and CDR2 YSYEKL. The CDR3 has 15 amino acids. Here the CDR3 DNA reads TGCGCCAGCAGCCACCTGATCTCTGGGGCCAACGTCCTGACTTTC. Amino acid sequence: CASSHLISGANVLTF.

In its sample, this clonotype was seen a few times. V gene TRBV15 combines with J gene TRBJ1-5, with 7 bases identical to TRBD1. Germline V gives CDR1 LNHNV, CDR2 YYDKDF (reference sequence). The CDR3 consists of 15 residues. Trimming cost V 0 bases and J 6 bases; bases outside gene matches: 5. CDR3 in amino acids: CATSRDLGGSQPQHF. The CDR3 region has the DNA TGTGCCACCAGCAGAGATTTAGGGGGCTCTCAGCCCCAGCATTTT.

This clonotype was seen repeatedly, ten times or more. The chain has TRBV7-2 and TRBJ1-3; D gene ambiguous. CDR3 length: 16 residues. CDR1 and CDR2 (germline): SGHTA, FQGNSA. V was pared by 0 bases and J by 2 bases, with 11 bases between. The DNA of the CDR3 is TGTGCCAGCAGCTTAGCCACAGCTTATCCTGGAAACACCATATATTTT. As protein: CASSLATAYPGNTIYF. Full variable domain (missing parts from reference TRBV7-2 and TRBJ1-3): GAGVSQSPSNKVTEKGKDVELRCDPISGHTALYWYRQSLGQGLEFLIYFQGNSAPDKSGLPSDRFSAERTGGSVSTLTIQRTQQEDSAVYLCASSLATAYPGNTIYFGEGSWLTVV.

This chain joins TRBV11-1 and TRBJ1-4; D is unclear. CDR1 is SGHAT, CDR2 FQDESV, per germline (reference sequence). V was trimmed by 5 bases and J by 2 bases, leaving 24 bases between them. There are 19 residues in the CDR3. The CDR3 DNA reads as TGTGCCAGCAGCGCGCCAGGCCAAAGTTTCGTGTCGACTAATGAAAAACTGTTTTTT. This codes for CASSAPGQSFVSTNEKLFF.